Listed below are T cell receptor beta chains from one sample, sequenced in a study of cytomegalovirus exposure and HLA in healthy donors. The protocol was immunoSEQ multiplex PCR, while the TCRdb copy is restricted to in-frame clones and leaves out a portion. Among under 200,000 clones, about 88% were seen once, and the ten largest hold around 0.3%. Sequencing input: PBMCs. The receptors here all came from a woman between 25 and 40 years old in good health and CMV-seronegative. The CDR3 runs from the conserved cysteine through the conserved F or W. The D gene is left open where the match is weak. A clone size is listed for some rows: how often the clone was seen (once, few, many), or a class if it is expanded.

d_call: TRBD1
clone_size: .
v_call: TRBV19
j_call: TRBJ2-7
cdr3_aa: CASSFGTGREQYF

d_call: TRBD2
clone_size: once
v_call: TRBV6-1
j_call: TRBJ2-7
cdr3_aa: CASSVGSSGAPYEQYF

d_call: .
clone_size: .
v_call: TRBV27
j_call: TRBJ2-1
cdr3_aa: CASSPRGRRTYNEQFF

d_call: .
clone_size: once
v_call: TRBV7-2
j_call: TRBJ2-7
cdr3_aa: CASSLEDRHYEQYF

d_call: TRBD1
clone_size: .
v_call: TRBV6-1
j_call: TRBJ2-7
cdr3_aa: CASSETLLTGGYEQYF

d_call: .
clone_size: .
v_call: TRBV6-1
j_call: TRBJ1-1
cdr3_aa: CATSIHENTEAFF

d_call: TRBD1
clone_size: .
v_call: TRBV4-1
j_call: TRBJ2-7
cdr3_aa: CASSRPGTGTYEQYF

d_call: TRBD2
clone_size: .
v_call: TRBV6-5
j_call: TRBJ2-3
cdr3_aa: CASRGSGNTDTQYF

d_call: TRBD1
clone_size: .
v_call: TRBV2
j_call: TRBJ2-2
cdr3_aa: CASSIRQGADTGELFF

d_call: TRBD1
clone_size: .
v_call: TRBV28
j_call: TRBJ2-7
cdr3_aa: CASSARDRHYEQYF

d_call: TRBD2
clone_size: .
v_call: TRBV7-9
j_call: TRBJ2-3
cdr3_aa: CASSSPPLWAGEDTQYF

d_call: .
clone_size: .
v_call: TRBV18
j_call: TRBJ1-3
cdr3_aa: CASSPPQGDGNTIYF

d_call: .
clone_size: .
v_call: TRBV15
j_call: TRBJ2-3
cdr3_aa: CATSSRGAIDTQYF

d_call: TRBD2
clone_size: .
v_call: TRBV7-9
j_call: TRBJ2-7
cdr3_aa: CASSLTSGSYEQYF

d_call: .
clone_size: .
v_call: TRBV5-8
j_call: TRBJ1-1
cdr3_aa: CASSLWRVGDTEAFF

d_call: TRBD1
clone_size: .
v_call: TRBV5-1
j_call: TRBJ2-4
cdr3_aa: CASSSGFRDREPLLAKNIQYF

d_call: TRBD2
clone_size: few
v_call: TRBV6-5
j_call: TRBJ2-3
cdr3_aa: CASSYSRGGTDTQYF

d_call: .
clone_size: .
v_call: TRBV28
j_call: TRBJ2-7
cdr3_aa: CASSSNKISHSYEQYF

d_call: .
clone_size: .
v_call: TRBV7-9
j_call: TRBJ2-5
cdr3_aa: CASSSWTIWTQYF

d_call: .
clone_size: .
v_call: TRBV27
j_call: TRBJ2-7
cdr3_aa: CASKHRSSYEQYF

d_call: .
clone_size: .
v_call: TRBV13
j_call: TRBJ1-1
cdr3_aa: CASSPTGEAFF

d_call: TRBD2
clone_size: .
v_call: TRBV15
j_call: TRBJ2-7
cdr3_aa: CATSWGTSGSVLYF

d_call: TRBD1
clone_size: .
v_call: TRBV28
j_call: TRBJ2-5
cdr3_aa: CASAPGTEETQYF

d_call: .
clone_size: .
v_call: TRBV7-9
j_call: TRBJ1-2
cdr3_aa: CASSLQGGYGYTF

d_call: .
clone_size: .
v_call: TRBV5-4
j_call: TRBJ2-3
cdr3_aa: CASKDKGKTDTQYF

d_call: TRBD2
clone_size: .
v_call: TRBV19
j_call: TRBJ2-3
cdr3_aa: CASSLGAGAHTDTQYF

d_call: .
clone_size: few
v_call: TRBV7-6
j_call: TRBJ1-1
cdr3_aa: CASTPGHDVDTEAFF